This TCR beta chain was identified in a study of T cell repertoires in cytomegalovirus infection. Via MiXCR, TCRdb re-called the reads, giving one row per CDR3 protein. Among approximately 990,000 distinct CDR3 sequences, roughly 30% were seen once, and the ten largest hold 13%. V shed 0 bases and J 0 bases; nucleotides not matched to a gene: 5. In germline, CDR1 is MGHDK, CDR2 SYGVNS. This CDR3 spans 17 amino acids. This clonotype was observed a few times. Its antigen remains unknown. The V and J genes are TRBV25-1 and TRBJ1-3, with 7 positions matching TRBD1. Sample: cultured CD8+ T cells from PBMCs, taken from culture after CMV antigen stimulation. The receptor was isolated from a human donor in good health (CMV status not recorded). Some clones in this sample may be carry-over from other donors' samples. The chain's CDR3 is CASSEYGRTGSGNTIYF. CDR3 bases: TGTGCCAGCAGTGAATACGGGAGGACAGGCTCTGGAAACACCATATATTTT. Variable domain in full (rest from reference TRBV25-1 and TRBJ1-3): EADIYQTPRYLVIGTGKKITLECSQTMGHDKMYWYQQDPGMELHLIHYSYGVNSTEKGDLSSESTVSRIRTEHFPLTLESARPSHTSQYLCASSEYGRTGSGNTIYFGEGSWLTVV.